A single sample is the source of the 12 T cell receptor beta chains below, sequenced in a study of blood T cell repertoires in COVID-19. The data were produced by immunoSEQ multiplex PCR, yet TCRdb's version contains in-frame clones alone and is incomplete. Of a few hundred thousand clones in the sample, approximately 90% were seen once. Sequenced sample: peripheral blood. The source of these receptors is a woman in her twenties or thirties with COVID-19, enrolled during active disease.

J is TRBJ2-5 and V is TRBV24-1; no reliable D call. The ends were cut back, 1 base at V and 5 bases at J, with 10 bases in the middle. Germline V gene data show CDR1 as KGHDR and CDR2 as SFDVKD. The CDR3 runs to 14 residues. The CDR3 region is CATSDFTGGETQYF. The CDR3, as DNA: TGTGCCACCAGTGATTTTACCGGCGGTGAGACCCAGTACTTC.

The rearrangement uses TRBV25-1 and TRBJ1-3; D gene ambiguous. Trimming took 4 bases from V and 1 from J, leaving 5 bases between them. CDR1 and CDR2 from the germline V gene are MGHDK and SYGVNS. This CDR3 is 13 amino acids long. CDR3 sequence reads: CASSAGSGNTIYF. As DNA, the CDR3 is TGTGCCAGCAGTGCCGGTTCTGGAAACACCATATATTTT.

The rearrangement uses TRBV4-3 and TRBJ2-1; 12 nucleotides line up with TRBD2. The CDR3 length is 17 residues. Looked up from germline, CDR1 is LGHNA and CDR2 is YSLEER. The ends lost 1 base at V and 8 bases at J; junction bases unmatched: 9. The chain's CDR3 is CASSQAPTSGRADEQFF. CDR3 DNA sequence: TGCGCCAGCAGCCAAGCCCCGACTAGCGGGAGAGCCGATGAGCAGTTCTTC.

The chain carries TRBV7-8 and TRBJ1-1; no clear D gene. CDR1 is SGHVS and CDR2 is FQNEAQ in the germline V gene. The CDR3 contains 13 residues. The V end lost 7 bases, the J end lost 0 bases, and 9 bases lay between the germline ends. The CDR3 DNA reads as TGTGCCAGCACCCTTGAGATGAACACTGAAGCTTTCTTT. Translated: CASTLEMNTEAFF.

The rearrangement joins TRBV7-9 to TRBJ1-2; 8 bases fit TRBD1. This CDR3 region has 15 residues. After removal of 5 bases from V and 8 bases from J, the junction contained 13 bases not matched to a gene. Germline V gene data show CDR1 as SEHNR and CDR2 as FQNEAQ (reference sequence). The CDR3 bases are TGTGCCAGCAGCCCCACAGGGGGAACATTCCCCGGCTACACCTTC. Its translation is CASSPTGGTFPGYTF.

The chain has TRBV30 and TRBJ1-2; D is ambiguous. CDR3 length: 12 residues. In germline, CDR1 is GTSNPN, CDR2 SVGIG (reference sequence). Trimming cost V 3 bases and J 1 base, with 6 bases left between them. The CDR3 DNA follows: TGTGCCTGGAGCTTAATTAACTATGGCTACACCTTC. Protein product: CAWSLINYGYTF. The full variable domain, completed using reference TRBV30 and TRBJ1-2, is SQTIHQWPATLVQPVGSPLSLECTVEGTSNPNLYWYRQAAGRGLQLLFYSVGIGQISSEVPQNLSASRPQDRQFILSSKKLLLSDSGFYLCAWSLINYGYTFGSGTRLTVV.

This sequence joins TRBV27 and TRBJ2-2; TRBD1 matches at 10 bases. The CDR3 has 15 residues. Trimming took 4 bases from V and 10 from J; bases not matched to a gene: 9. Germline CDR1 reads MNHEY; CDR2 reads SMNVEV (reference sequence). The CDR3, as DNA: TGTGCCAGCAGTTCCACCGGGACAGGGGCTCAGGAGCTGTTTTTT. Protein sequence: CASSSTGTGAQELFF.

The V call is TRBV30, the J call TRBJ1-3; D call uncertain. Germline lookup yields CDR1 GTSNPN and CDR2 SVGIG (reference sequence). The CDR3 extends over 13 amino acids. V was pared by 4 bases and J by 3 bases, with 10 bases between. The CDR3 loop reads CAWIPGNGNTIYF. The CDR3 coding sequence is TGTGCCTGGATCCCCGGTAATGGAAACACCATATATTTT.

V gene TRBV30 combines with J gene TRBJ1-5; 10 bases fit TRBD1. Germline lookup yields CDR1 GTSNPN and CDR2 SVGIG (reference sequence). Trimming took 7 bases from V and 6 from J; bases not matched to a gene: 12. The CDR3 consists of 15 residues. Here the CDR3 DNA reads TGTGCCTTCATATCCGGGACAGGGGACGGTCAGCCCCAGCATTTT. It codes for CAFISGTGDGQPQHF.

This chain uses TRBV5-6 with TRBJ1-1, with 7 positions matching TRBD1. The CDR3 totals 14 residues. CDR1 and CDR2 (germline): SGHDT, YYEEEE. The V and J ends lost 4 bases and 3 bases, in that order; junction bases with no gene match: 6. The CDR3 nucleotides are TGTGCCAGCAGCCTACTCGACAGGGACACTGAAGCTTTCTTT. The encoded protein is CASSLLDRDTEAFF.

This chain joins TRBV24-1 and TRBJ2-1; 7 nucleotides align to TRBD1. Germline lookup yields CDR1 KGHDR and CDR2 SFDVKD. The CDR3 is 17 amino acids. J was trimmed by 8 bases and V by 1 base; bases with no gene match: 13. CDR3 DNA sequence: TGTGCCACCAGTGATTTCCCACCCGGGACAGACGGACATGAGCAGTTCTTC. It codes for CATSDFPPGTDGHEQFF.

The chain employs TRBV4-3 and TRBJ2-5; 9 nucleotides agree with TRBD2. V lost 1 base, J lost 1 base, and 4 bases stayed unmatched. The CDR3 has 16 residues. In germline, CDR1 is LGHNA, CDR2 YSLEER. CDR3 sequence reads: CASSQGGLAGQETQYF. CDR3 bases: TGCGCCAGCAGCCAAGGGGGACTAGCCGGCCAAGAGACCCAGTACTTC.